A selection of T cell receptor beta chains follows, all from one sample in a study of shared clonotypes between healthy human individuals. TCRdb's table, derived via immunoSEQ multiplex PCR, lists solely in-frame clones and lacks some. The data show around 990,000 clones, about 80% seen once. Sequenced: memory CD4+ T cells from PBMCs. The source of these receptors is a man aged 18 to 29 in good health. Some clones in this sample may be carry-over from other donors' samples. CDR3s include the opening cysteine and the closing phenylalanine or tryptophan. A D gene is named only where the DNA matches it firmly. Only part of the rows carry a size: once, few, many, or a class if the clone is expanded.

TGTGCCATCAGTGAGTCTCTGAATAGCGGGACGAGTGAGCAGTTCTTC,CAISESLNSGTSEQFF,TRBD2,TRBJ2-1,TRBV10-3,.
TGTGCCTGGCGGGAGGAGGCGGGACATACCTACGAGCAGTACTTC,CAWREEAGHTYEQYF,.,TRBJ2-7,TRBV30,.
TGTGCCAGCAGCCCGGGGTTTGTGGTTAGCGAGACCCAGTACTTC,CASSPGFVVSETQYF,.,TRBJ2-5,TRBV7-3,.
TGTGCCAGTAGTAGGACAGGGAGCACTCACTATAGCAATCAGCCCCAGCATTTT,CASSRTGSTHYSNQPQHF,TRBD1,TRBJ1-5,TRBV19,once
TGTGCCAGCAGCCGACAGGGGGCGTCCGGGGAGCTGTTTTTT,CASSRQGASGELFF,TRBD1,TRBJ2-2,TRBV7-2,once
TGTGCCAGTAGTATAGACCCGGGCTCCAATACGCAGTATTTT,CASSIDPGSNTQYF,.,TRBJ2-3,TRBV19,.
TGTGCCAGCATCCCCGGGGGGAATTCACCCCTCCACTTT,CASIPGGNSPLHF,.,TRBJ1-6,TRBV2,.
TGTGCCAGCAGTTACTCGAATCCGGGGGTCTACGAGCAGTACTTC,CASSYSNPGVYEQYF,.,TRBJ2-7,TRBV6-6,.
TGTGCCAGCAGCGATAGCGGGAGGGGAGTTTTTGAGCAGTTCTTC,CASSDSGRGVFEQFF,TRBD2,TRBJ2-1,TRBV9,.
TGTGCCACCAGCAGAGATTTCTCAGACGAGTACATTCAGTACTTC,CATSRDFSDEYIQYF,.,TRBJ2-4,TRBV15,.
TGTGCCAGCAGTAGCGAGGACAGATCCTACGAGCAGTACTTC,CASSSEDRSYEQYF,.,TRBJ2-7,TRBV28,once
TGTGCCAGCAGCCAAGTTTTCGGGCCCTCACCCTCTGGGGCCAACGTCCTGACTTTC,CASSQVFGPSPSGANVLTF,.,TRBJ2-6,TRBV4-2,.